What follows are 14 T cell receptor beta chains derived from one specimen sequenced in a study of T cell repertoires in cytomegalovirus infection (dated by TCRdb to the late 2010s). These reads were obtained on an Illumina HiSeq 1500. TCRdb reworked the public reads: Q25 trimming with fastp, MiXCR clone assembly, productive beta chains retained. Identical CDR3 proteins give one entry, which carries the most common genes and DNA. The sample has hundreds of thousands of distinct CDR3 sequences on record, roughly 30% of them singletons. Roughly 15% of the sample goes to the ten largest clones. Material: PBMCs. The receptors were sampled from a human donor in good health (CMV status not recorded). Some clones in this sample may be carry-over from other donors' samples.

This chain joins TRBV15 and TRBJ2-7; TRBD2 matches at 8 bases. The germline CDR1 and CDR2 sequences are LNHNV and YYDKDF (reference sequence). V dropped 8 bases and J dropped 6; count of bases not matched to a gene: 9. This CDR3 region has 13 residues. The CDR3 region is CATSGGGITEQYF. Written as DNA, the CDR3 is TGTGCCACCTCGGGCGGGGGGATTACCGAGCAGTACTTC.

This clonotype was counted only a few times. The V and J genes are TRBV4-2 and TRBJ2-1; no reliable D call. The CDR3 length is 13 residues. CDR1 LGHNA and CDR2 YNFKEQ come from the germline V gene. V shed 1 base and J shed 8 bases, with 9 bases lying between them. Here the CDR3 DNA reads TGTGCCAGCAGCCAAGTGGGTACCCATGAGCAGTTCTTC. The encoded protein is CASSQVGTHEQFF.

The V call is TRBV4-2, the J call TRBJ2-7; 8 nucleotides align to TRBD2. The germline CDR1 and CDR2 sequences are LGHNA and YNFKEQ. The CDR3 totals 16 residues. The junction had 9 bases not matched to a gene; V was cut back by 0 bases and J by 5 bases. The CDR3 region is CASSQEGLRGDHEQYF. In DNA form, the CDR3 reads TGTGCCAGCAGCCAAGAAGGGTTGCGGGGGGACCACGAGCAGTACTTC.

The chain employs TRBV6-1 and TRBJ1-1; D is unresolved. The germline V and J ends were trimmed by 3 bases and 1 base, with 12 bases remaining between them. The CDR3 extends over 15 amino acids. Germline V gene lookup returns CDR1 MNHNS and CDR2 SASEGT. CDR3 bases: TGTGCCAGCAGTGAGATATCGGCGGGGAACACTGAAGCTTTCTTT. Translation: CASSEISAGNTEAFF.

This clonotype was seen only a few times. The chain combines TRBV7-6 with TRBJ1-6; 8 bases are shared with TRBD1. This CDR3 comprises 14 residues. Germline CDR1 and CDR2: SGHVS and FNYEAQ. The J segment lost 10 bases and the V segment lost 6 bases, leaving 8 bases of the junction unmatched. The CDR3 is CASRSGQVQSPLHF. Here the CDR3 DNA reads TGTGCCAGCAGGTCGGGACAGGTACAATCACCCCTCCACTTT.

This clonotype was counted a few times. J is TRBJ2-3 and V is TRBV12-3 or TRBV12-4; TRBD1 matches at 7 bases. The CDR3 is made up of 13 amino acids. The trim removed 5 bases at V and 4 bases at J, leaving 3 bases unmatched. CDR3 sequence reads: CASSRQGPDTQYF. CDR3 in DNA: TGTGCCAGCAGTCGACAGGGCCCAGATACGCAGTATTTT.

This clonotype was seen ten or more times. This rearrangement joins TRBV7-2 to TRBJ2-7, with D possibly TRBD2 on 5 matching bases. The CDR3 has 17 amino acids. V was cut by 1 base and J by 5 bases, with 21 bases left in between. Germline CDR1 and CDR2: SGHTA and FQGNSA. The CDR3 region is CASSLEVGRPLGNEQYF. The CDR3 bases are TGTGCCAGCAGCTTAGAGGTAGGGCGGCCCCTCGGGAACGAGCAGTACTTC. The whole variable domain, filled in from reference TRBV7-2 and TRBJ2-7, reads GAGVSQSPSNKVTEKGKDVELRCDPISGHTALYWYRQSLGQGLEFLIYFQGNSAPDKSGLPSDRFSAERTGGSVSTLTIQRTQQEDSAVYLCASSLEVGRPLGNEQYFGPGTRLTVT.

A single count supports this clonotype. In this CDR3 the conserved last residue, phenylalanine or tryptophan, is missing, so a read error is likely. This rearrangement joins TRBV2 to TRBJ2-1; TRBD1 matches 9 bases. V dropped 6 bases and J dropped 5; count of bases not matched to a gene: 8. Germline V CDR1 and CDR2: SNHLY, FYNNEI. The CDR3 is 15 residues long. Here the CDR3 reads CASRNRTGANNEQFL. In nucleotides, the CDR3 is TGTGCCAGCAGGAACCGGACAGGGGCGAACAATGAGCAGTTCTTA.

Of note for this clonotype: This could be a read error, since a much larger clone is one nucleotide away. The chain combines TRBV20-1 with TRBJ2-5, with TRBD1 matching over 10 bases. The germline gives CDR1 DFQATT, CDR2 SNEGSKA (reference sequence). This CDR3 is 15 amino acids long. The CDR3 is CGASLATGGLETQYF. CDR3 DNA: TGCGGTGCTTCCTTAGCGACAGGGGGCTTAGAGACCCAGTACTTC.

The J gene is TRBJ2-4, the V gene TRBV4-1; the match to TRBD1 covers 7 bases. Germline loops: CDR1 MGHRA, CDR2 YSYEKL. The CDR3 consists of 15 residues. J lost 8 bases, V lost 4 bases, and 11 bases had no gene match. The CDR3 loop is CASSPTPTGIDIQYF. DNA for the CDR3: TGCGCCAGCAGCCCCACCCCGACAGGGATTGACATTCAGTACTTC.

This clonotype was seen more than once but under ten times. The chain employs TRBV7-3 and TRBJ2-2, with a tentative D call TRBD1 (6 bases). Trimming stripped 4 bases from V and 1 base from J, with 13 bases between. CDR1 SGHTA and CDR2 FQGTGA come from the germline V gene. CDR3 length: 16 amino acids. CDR3 residues: CASSSEGHLNTGELFF. CDR3 DNA: TGTGCCAGCAGCTCCGAGGGACACTTGAACACCGGGGAGCTGTTTTTT.

This clonotype was seen repeatedly, ten times or more. The V and J genes are TRBV7-2 and TRBJ1-6, with D maybe TRBD1 (5 bases). This CDR3 is 13 amino acids long. Germline CDR1 is SGHTA and CDR2 is FQGNSA. V gave up 7 bases and J gave up 12 bases, with 16 bases separating them. CDR3 nucleotide sequence: TGTGCCAGCAATCTGGGGGGGGACCTACCCCTCCACTTT. It yields the protein CASNLGGDLPLHF.

The chain uses TRBV6-1 and TRBJ2-3; D tentatively reads TRBD1 or TRBD2 (5 bases each). In germline, CDR1 is MNHNS, CDR2 SASEGT. CDR3 size: 15 residues. The V gene lost 6 bases and the J gene lost 0 bases, with 13 bases spanning the gap. CDR3 sequence reads: CASSAGTLSTDTQYF. For the CDR3, the DNA is TGTGCCAGCAGCGCCGGGACCCTCAGCACAGATACGCAGTATTTT.

On this clonotype itself: The conserved closing phenylalanine or tryptophan is absent in this CDR3, likely reflecting a read error. This CDR3 is CDSSSGIQEKLFC. The CDR3 DNA follows: TGTGACAGCAGCTCCGGGATACAGGAAAAACTGTTTTGT. The chain uses TRBV7-6 and TRBJ1-4; no clear D. CDR1 is SGHVS and CDR2 is FNYEAQ in the germline V gene. CDR3 length: 13 residues.